This T cell receptor beta chain emerged from a study of blood T cell repertoires in COVID-19. Study overall: Samples of COVID-19 (acute and convalescent) were obtained from the United States, Italy and Spain. In each case, the material was cDNA or gDNA derived from T cells, B-cell-depleted T cells, or PBMCs.

As handled by the study authors: Scientists estimated how many nucleated cells there were by amplifying reference gene primers. TCRdb keeps only in-frame clones here, not all; method: immunoSEQ multiplex PCR. For V, J and clone size, that table is used; D and trimming come from the DNA. The sample comprises around 300,000 clones, 88% of which are singletons, and under 5% rests with the top ten. Trimming at V came to 2 bases and at J to 3 bases, leaving 11 bases not matched to a gene. Germline CDR1 is MNHEY and CDR2 is SVGEGT. This CDR3 contains 18 residues. This rearrangement joins TRBV6-2 or TRBV6-3 to TRBJ1-5, with 9 bases matching TRBD1. The specimen was peripheral blood. The clonotype originates from a woman aged 45-60 years with active or convalescent COVID-19. CDR3 nucleotides: TGTGCCAGCAGTTACAATCCCCCAGGGACAGGGATCAATCAGCCCCAGCATTTT. Translated: CASSYNPPGTGINQPQHF.